This passage covers 27 T cell receptor beta chains from one sample sequenced in a study of identical twins. TCRdb reprocessed the 5' RACE reads with MiXCR, giving one entry per CDR3 protein. The sample has roughly 1.6 million distinct CDR3 sequences; about 30% are singletons. Sequenced sample: cord blood. The origin of the receptors is a newborn girl in good health.

This clonotype has more than one count but fewer than ten. The chain carries TRBV12-3 or TRBV12-4 and TRBJ1-5; D possibly corresponds to TRBD1 (5 bases). Trimming cost V 3 bases and J 9 bases, with 6 bases left between them. The CDR3 extends over 11 amino acids. CDR3 residues: CASSLGLPQHF. CDR3 DNA sequence: TGTGCCAGCAGTTTGGGGCTGCCCCAGCATTTT.

The V and J genes are TRBV27 and TRBJ2-5, with TRBD1 matching over 8 bases. The J call is uncertain, as TRBJ2-7 better fits the DNA end. Germline V gene data show CDR1 as MNHEY and CDR2 as SMNVEV (reference sequence). This CDR3 has 12 residues. The CDR3 coding sequence is TGTGCCAGCACTAAGGACAGGGACGAGCAGTACTTC. This encodes CASTKDRDEQYF.

The chain combines TRBV12-3 or TRBV12-4 with TRBJ2-1; D is possibly TRBD1 (6 bases). The CDR3 has 14 amino acids. Trimming cost V 5 bases and J 2 bases, with 10 bases left between them. CDR3 region: CASSPRDTYNEQFF. The DNA of the CDR3 is TGTGCCAGCAGTCCCCGGGACACCTACAATGAGCAGTTCTTC.

This clonotype occurred many times. CDR3 coding DNA: TGCAGTGCTAGAGCCCGTAACGCCTACGAGCAGTACTTC. This encodes CSARARNAYEQYF. The chain uses TRBV20-1 and TRBJ2-7; the D is unclear. The V end was cut by 1 base, the J end by 2 bases, with 9 bases between. Germline CDR1 DFQATT, CDR2 SNEGSKA (reference sequence). The CDR3 length is 13 residues.

V and J are TRBV5-1 and TRBJ2-2; D is perhaps TRBD2 (5 bases). From germline, CDR1 is SGHRS and CDR2 YFSETQ. CDR3 length: 16 amino acids. Trimming stripped 4 bases from V and 1 base from J, with 14 bases between. Here the CDR3 DNA reads TGCGCCAGCAGCCCGGTTGGGAGTCGGAACACCGGGGAGCTGTTTTTT. Amino acids: CASSPVGSRNTGELFF.

This clonotype was seen only a few times. V is TRBV29-1 and J is TRBJ2-1; a possible D gene is TRBD1 (6 bases). This CDR3 spans 13 amino acids. Germline V gene lookup returns CDR1 SQVTM and CDR2 ANQGSEA. V was shortened by 7 bases and J by 0 bases, with 10 bases between the two germline ends. The CDR3 bases are TGCAGCGGAGTGGGGGCCTCCTACAATGAGCAGTTCTTC. Protein: CSGVGASYNEQFF.

To note about this clonotype: It may be a read error: a sequence one base away is much more abundant. This rearrangement joins TRBV28 to TRBJ2-1; D unresolved. V lost 6 bases and J lost 10, with 19 bases in between. Germline CDR1 reads MDHEN; CDR2 reads SYDVKM. There are 14 residues in the CDR3. CDR3 region: CASSSRLSSYEQFF. The CDR3 region has the DNA TGTGCCAGCAGCTCTCGACTCAGCTCCTACGAGCAGTTCTTC.

The genes are TRBV20-1 and TRBJ1-2; D might be TRBD1 (5 bases). This CDR3 region has 14 residues. Germline V gives CDR1 DFQATT, CDR2 SNEGSKA (reference sequence). V lost 3 bases, J lost 4 bases, and 15 bases lay in between. The CDR3 loop is CSASWDGPIYGYTF. CDR3 DNA sequence: TGCAGTGCTAGCTGGGACGGACCCATCTATGGCTACACCTTC.

The chain carries TRBV20-1 and TRBJ1-4; TRBD1 is a possible D gene (5 bases). The length of the CDR3 is 16 residues. Germline lookup yields CDR1 DFQATT and CDR2 SNEGSKA (reference sequence). V lost 2 bases and J 0 bases, leaving 13 bases between the germline ends. CDR3: CSARRAGMATNEKLFF. CDR3 nucleotides: TGCAGTGCTAGAAGGGCAGGGATGGCAACTAATGAAAAACTGTTTTTT.

This clonotype has a handful of counts. The rearrangement links TRBV6-6 to TRBJ2-7, with D hard to call. The J call is doubtful: the DNA matches TRBJ2-5 better. Germline CDR1 MNHNY, CDR2 SVGAGI (reference sequence). This CDR3 comprises 16 residues. The CDR3 sequence: CASSYPPYGRTETQYF. CDR3 in DNA: TGTGCCAGCAGTTACCCGCCCTATGGACGGACGGAGACCCAGTACTTC.

This clonotype showed up just a few times. The chain uses TRBV9 and TRBJ2-3; D gene ambiguous. Germline V CDR1 and CDR2: SGDLS, YYNGEE. Trimming shortened V by 0 bases and J by 5 bases, and 10 bases separated the two germline ends. The CDR3 is 14 residues long. CDR3 in DNA: TGTGCCAGCAGCGTAGACCTCTGGGGAGATACGCAGTATTTT. Encoded protein: CASSVDLWGDTQYF.

This clonotype appeared many times. This chain connects TRBV15 to TRBJ2-4; D tentatively fits TRBD1 or TRBD2 (6 bases each). Germline V CDR1 and CDR2: LNHNV, YYDKDF (reference sequence). Trimming shortened V by 0 bases and J by 0 bases, and 18 bases separated the two germline ends. The CDR3 covers 19 residues. DNA of the CDR3: TGTGCCACCAGCAGAGAAGTTAAACAGGGAGGTAGAGCCAAAAACATTCAGTACTTC. Its translation: CATSREVKQGGRAKNIQYF.

This clonotype was observed a handful of times. The J gene is TRBJ1-1, the V gene TRBV29-1; D unresolved. Germline V gene data show CDR1 as SQVTM and CDR2 as ANQGSEA. The length of the CDR3 is 10 residues. Trimming shortened V by 6 bases and J by 5 bases, and 7 bases separated the two germline ends. DNA of the CDR3: TGCAGCGTGGTTTCTACTGAAGCTTTCTTT. It codes for CSVVSTEAFF.

This clonotype was detected ten times or more. The CDR3 region is CASSQVGSRTDTQYF. As DNA, the CDR3 is TGCGCCAGCAGCCAAGTCGGGTCTCGCACAGATACGCAGTATTTT. The chain has TRBV4-1 and TRBJ2-3, with no clear D. Germline loops: CDR1 MGHRA, CDR2 YSYEKL. This CDR3 is built from 15 residues. Deletions cut 1 base from V and 1 base from J, with 9 bases between.

The chain has TRBV24-1 and TRBJ2-3; D uncertain. The CDR3 covers 13 residues. V lost 4 bases and J lost 4, with 8 bases in between. Germline V gene data show CDR1 as KGHDR and CDR2 as SFDVKD. The CDR3 nucleotides are TGTGCCACCAGTGACCCTAGGTCAGATACGCAGTATTTT. It is translated as CATSDPRSDTQYF.

This clonotype has more than one count but fewer than ten. The chain employs TRBV20-1 and TRBJ2-5, with 10 bases that match TRBD2. The CDR3 sequence is 14 residues long. V was clipped by 0 bases and J by 3 bases; unmatched bases: 1. Germline V gene lookup returns CDR1 DFQATT and CDR2 SNEGSKA (reference sequence). The CDR3 DNA is TGCAGTGCTAGAGAAGGACTAGCGGAAGAGACCCAGTACTTC. This encodes CSAREGLAEETQYF.

This clonotype has ten or more counts. V usage is TRBV10-3 and J usage is TRBJ2-1; 7 bases are a match to TRBD1. The V gene end was trimmed by 2 bases and the J gene end by 4 bases; junction bases not matched to a gene: 11. This CDR3 has 17 residues. Germline CDR1 ENHRY, CDR2 SYGVKD. The DNA of the CDR3 is TGTGCCATCAGTGAGAATGCCCCCGGGACAGCGTACAATGAGCAGTTCTTC. Protein product: CAISENAPGTAYNEQFF.

This sequence joins TRBV25-1 and TRBJ1-2, with 8 bases fitting TRBD1. Germline V gene sequence: CDR1 MGHDK, CDR2 SYGVNS. CDR3 length: 15 residues. Trimming removed 5 bases from V and 1 base from J; junction bases left unmatched: 6. The CDR3 here is CASSSWTGYNYGYTF. CDR3 nucleotides: TGTGCCAGCAGTTCCTGGACAGGGTATAACTATGGCTACACCTTC.

This clonotype was observed a few times. The chain recombines TRBV27 with TRBJ1-2; 7 nucleotides align to TRBD1. This CDR3 contains 14 residues. CDR1 is MNHEY, CDR2 SMNVEV, per germline (reference sequence). V was clipped by 6 bases and J by 8 bases; unmatched bases: 12. The CDR3 reads CASSPDRYLVGYTF. Written as DNA, the CDR3 is TGTGCCAGCAGCCCGGACAGGTACCTGGTAGGCTACACCTTC.

For this clonotype: With a much larger clone just one base away, this may be a read error. Here the CDR3 reads CVSSRQGYEQFF. Here the CDR3 DNA reads TGTGTCAGCAGCCGACAGGGTTATGAGCAGTTCTTC. V is TRBV3-1 and J is TRBJ2-1; 7 nucleotides agree with TRBD1. This CDR3 has 12 residues. Germline V gene sequence: CDR1 LGHDT, CDR2 YNNKEL (reference sequence).

In this sample, this clonotype turned up a few times. The chain uses TRBV7-8 and TRBJ2-3; possible D gene TRBD1, 6 bases. The CDR3 runs 16 residues. V lost 5 bases, J lost 2 bases, and 17 bases lay in between. The V gene's germline CDR1 is SGHVS and CDR2 FQNEAQ. CDR3 sequence reads: CASSPHRVRDTDTQYF. The CDR3 nucleotides are TGTGCCAGCAGCCCACACAGGGTTAGGGACACAGATACGCAGTATTTT.

The gene calls are TRBV10-3 and TRBJ2-5; unclear D gene. Trimming shortened V by 0 bases and J by 1 base, and 12 bases separated the two germline ends. CDR3 size: 16 residues. The germline CDR1 and CDR2 sequences are ENHRY and SYGVKD. Written as DNA, the CDR3 is TGTGCCATCAGTGAGTCTAAAGGTACCTTCCAAGAGACCCAGTACTTC. Protein: CAISESKGTFQETQYF.

This chain joins TRBV5-1 and TRBJ2-2, with 7 bases that match TRBD1. The CDR3 spans 14 residues. Germline V gene data show CDR1 as SGHRS and CDR2 as YFSETQ. Germline trimming cut 3 bases from V and 6 bases from J; bases unmatched to any gene: 5. The CDR3 sequence is CASSSTGASGELFF. CDR3 in DNA: TGCGCCAGCAGCTCTACAGGGGCATCCGGGGAGCTGTTTTTT.

This clonotype was seen more than once but under ten times. V and J are TRBV20-1 and TRBJ2-3, with D perhaps matching TRBD2 (5 bases). CDR1 DFQATT and CDR2 SNEGSKA come from the germline V gene (reference sequence). The CDR3 has 16 residues. Deletions cut 4 bases from V and 0 bases from J, with 17 bases between. In nucleotides, the CDR3 is TGCAGTGCTACCGCCCCCTTAGCGACTAGCACAGATACGCAGTATTTT. Translated: CSATAPLATSTDTQYF.

The chain links TRBV3-1 to TRBJ1-4, with TRBD1 as a possible D gene (5 bases). The CDR3 totals 17 residues. Germline values: CDR1 LGHDT, CDR2 YNNKEL (reference sequence). Trimming removed 1 base at V and 3 bases at J, with 15 bases between. The CDR3 reads CASSQVYGGKANEKLFF. The CDR3 DNA follows: TGTGCCAGCAGCCAAGTATATGGGGGTAAGGCTAATGAAAAACTGTTTTTT.

This clonotype was recorded a few times. The chain recombines TRBV3-1 with TRBJ2-7; TRBD1 matches at 9 bases. Germline values: CDR1 LGHDT, CDR2 YNNKEL (reference sequence). V shed 1 base and J 7 bases; nucleotides not matched to a gene: 17. The CDR3 totals 18 residues. CDR3: CASSQGPPDRGSMREQYF. The CDR3 region has the DNA TGTGCCAGCAGCCAAGGGCCCCCCGACAGGGGGAGTATGCGGGAGCAGTACTTC.

This clonotype was picked up one time. The V call is TRBV10-2, the J call TRBJ1-1; TRBD1 matches at 8 bases. CDR1 is WSHSY and CDR2 is SAAADI in the germline V gene. The CDR3 contains 13 residues. The ends lost 8 bases at V and 1 base at J; junction bases unmatched: 3. The CDR3 bases are TGCGCCAGCCTCAGGGGGCGGAACACTGAAGCTTTCTTT. Translated, it gives CASLRGRNTEAFF.